What follows is one T cell receptor (beta chain) and its context. Patients were ruled out by autoimmune disease history or systemic immunosuppression. The source of the sample is a study of OX40 agonist ivuxolimab in advanced cancers. Study-level background: In this trial design, patients received ivuxolimab intravenously at 0.01 to 10 mg/kg every 2 weeks. From about 23 to 85 years was the age range, with a mean of 60 years, and 70% to 85% were male.

The junction had 7 bases not matched to a gene; V was cut back by 5 bases and J by 7 bases. Germline V gives CDR1 LNHDA, CDR2 SQIVND (reference sequence). The CDR3 is made up of 17 amino acids. TCRdb's table, derived via immunoSEQ multiplex PCR, lists solely in-frame clones and lacks some. The repertoire holds more than 65,000 clones, around 85% seen once, with 5% to 6.5% in the top ten. This specimen was CD4+ or CD8+ T cells sorted from blood, taken in a trial of the OX40 agonist ivuxolimab. The rearrangement uses TRBV19 and TRBJ2-2, with 16 nucleotides matching TRBD2. The TCR comes from an adult with an advanced solid tumor such as melanoma, head and neck, liver or kidney cancer. CDR3 residues: CASSPGLAGGLGGELFF. CDR3 sequence (DNA): TGTGCCAGTAGTCCGGGACTAGCGGGGGGGCTCGGCGGGGAGCTGTTTTTT. Based on the CDR3 plus reference TRBV19 and TRBJ2-2, the full variable domain is DGGITQSPKYLFRKEGQNVTLSCEQNLNHDAMYWYRQDPGQGLRLIYYSQIVNDFQKGDIAEGYSVSREKKESFPLTVTSAQKNPTAFYLCASSPGLAGGLGGELFFGEGSRLTVL.